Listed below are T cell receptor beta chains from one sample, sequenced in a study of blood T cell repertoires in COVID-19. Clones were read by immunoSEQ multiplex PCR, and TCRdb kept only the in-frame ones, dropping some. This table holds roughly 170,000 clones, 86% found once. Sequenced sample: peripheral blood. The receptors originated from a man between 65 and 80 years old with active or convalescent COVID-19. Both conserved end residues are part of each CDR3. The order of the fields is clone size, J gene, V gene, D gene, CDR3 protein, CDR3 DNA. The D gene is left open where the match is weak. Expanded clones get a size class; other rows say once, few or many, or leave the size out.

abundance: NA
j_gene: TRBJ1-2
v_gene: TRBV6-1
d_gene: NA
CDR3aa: CASSEGGGTVGYTF
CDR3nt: TGTGCCAGCAGTGAAGGGGGGGGGACCGTAGGCTACACCTTC

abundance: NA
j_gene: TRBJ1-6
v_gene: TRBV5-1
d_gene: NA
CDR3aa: CASSLTGFYNSPLHF
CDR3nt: TGCGCCAGCAGCTTAACAGGGTTCTATAATTCACCCCTCCACTTT

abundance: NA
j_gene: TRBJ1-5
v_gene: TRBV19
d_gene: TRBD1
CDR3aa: CASSIIGRGTASRQPQHF
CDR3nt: TGTGCCAGTAGTATAATAGGCAGGGGGACAGCCAGCAGACAGCCCCAGCATTTT

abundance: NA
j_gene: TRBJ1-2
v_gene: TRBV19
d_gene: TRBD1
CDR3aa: CASSMKGQGIYGYTF
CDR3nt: TGTGCCAGTAGTATGAAGGGACAGGGAATCTATGGCTACACCTTC

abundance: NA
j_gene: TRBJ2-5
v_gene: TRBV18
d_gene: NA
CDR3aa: CASSPGGDETQYF
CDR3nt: TGTGCCAGCTCACCAGGGGGCGATGAGACCCAGTACTTC

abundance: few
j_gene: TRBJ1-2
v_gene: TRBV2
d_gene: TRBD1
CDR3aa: CASSEVQPYRQGNYGYTF
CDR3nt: TGTGCCAGCAGTGAAGTCCAACCCTATAGACAGGGAAACTATGGCTACACCTTC

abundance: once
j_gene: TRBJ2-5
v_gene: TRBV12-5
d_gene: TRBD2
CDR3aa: CASALGLEGTQYF
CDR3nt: TGTGCTAGTGCCCTCGGACTAGAAGGGACCCAGTACTTC

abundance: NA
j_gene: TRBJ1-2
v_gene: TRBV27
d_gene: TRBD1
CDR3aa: CASRRTGQYGYTF
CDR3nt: TGTGCCTCCCGGAGGACAGGGCAATATGGCTACACCTTC

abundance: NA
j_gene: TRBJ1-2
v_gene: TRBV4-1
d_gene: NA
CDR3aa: CASSQEMGSRYGYTF
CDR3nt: TGCGCCAGCAGCCAAGAGATGGGGAGCCGCTATGGCTACACCTTC

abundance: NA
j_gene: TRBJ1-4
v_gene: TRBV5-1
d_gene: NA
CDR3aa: CASSEALNEKLFF
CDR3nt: TGCGCCAGCAGCGAGGCTCTTAATGAAAAACTGTTTTTT

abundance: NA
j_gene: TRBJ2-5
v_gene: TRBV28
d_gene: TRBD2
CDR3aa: CASSFTLGGAWKTQYF
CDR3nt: TGTGCCAGCAGTTTTACCCTGGGAGGGGCTTGGAAGACCCAGTACTTC

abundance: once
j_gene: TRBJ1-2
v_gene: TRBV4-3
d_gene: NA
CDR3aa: CASSQGREHYGYTF
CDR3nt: TGCGCCAGCAGCCAAGGTCGGGAGCACTATGGCTACACCTTC

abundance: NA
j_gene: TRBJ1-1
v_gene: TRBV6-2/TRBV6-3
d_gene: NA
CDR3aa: CASSYSDGATKAFF
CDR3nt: TGTGCCAGCAGTTACTCGGATGGGGCAACCAAAGCTTTCTTT

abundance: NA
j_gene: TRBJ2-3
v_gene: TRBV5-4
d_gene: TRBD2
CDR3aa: CASSLVAGGPNTQYF
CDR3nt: TGTGCCAGCAGCTTGGTGGCGGGAGGGCCGAATACGCAGTATTTT

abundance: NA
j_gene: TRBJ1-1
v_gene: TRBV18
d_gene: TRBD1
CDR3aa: CASSRTTGGAKVVGTEAFF
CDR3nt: TGTGCCAGCTCACGAACGACAGGGGGCGCGAAAGTAGTGGGTACTGAAGCTTTCTTT

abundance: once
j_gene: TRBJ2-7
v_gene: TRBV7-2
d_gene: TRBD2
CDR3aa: CASTTKREGEQYF
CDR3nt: TGTGCCAGCACCACCAAGCGGGAGGGCGAGCAGTACTTC

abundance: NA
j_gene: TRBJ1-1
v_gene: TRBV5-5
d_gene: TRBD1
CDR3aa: CASSRQTGSGTEAFF
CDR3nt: TGTGCCAGCAGCCGCCAGACAGGGAGTGGCACTGAAGCTTTCTTT

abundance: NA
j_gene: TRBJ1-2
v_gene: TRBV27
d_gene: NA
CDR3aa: CASSLQGGYGYTF
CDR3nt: TGTGCCAGCAGTTTACAGGGAGGGTATGGCTACACCTTC

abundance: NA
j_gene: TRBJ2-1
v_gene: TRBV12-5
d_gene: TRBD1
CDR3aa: CASGLGQGVVYEQFF
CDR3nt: TGTGCTAGTGGTTTGGGGCAGGGGGTCGTTTATGAGCAGTTCTTC

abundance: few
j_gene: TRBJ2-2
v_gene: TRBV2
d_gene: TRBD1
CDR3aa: CASRVAGGVGELFF
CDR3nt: TGTGCCAGCAGAGTGGCAGGGGGAGTCGGGGAGCTGTTTTTT

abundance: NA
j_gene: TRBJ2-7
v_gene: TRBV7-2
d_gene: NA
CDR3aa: CASSLGIVRGSYEQYF
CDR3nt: TGTGCCAGCAGCTTAGGAATCGTTCGGGGATCCTACGAGCAGTACTTC

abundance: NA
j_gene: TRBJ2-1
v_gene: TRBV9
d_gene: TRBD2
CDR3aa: CASSAPQAGLYNEQFF
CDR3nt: TGTGCCAGCAGCGCTCCCCAAGCGGGGCTATACAATGAGCAGTTCTTC

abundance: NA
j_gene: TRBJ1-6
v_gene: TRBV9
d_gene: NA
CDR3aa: CASSLLQDSPLHF
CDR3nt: TGTGCCAGCAGCCTCCTCCAGGATTCACCCCTCCACTTT

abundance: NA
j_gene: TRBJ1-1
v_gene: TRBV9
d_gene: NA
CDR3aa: CASSVGARVGSTEAFF
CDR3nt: TGTGCCAGCAGCGTAGGGGCCAGGGTCGGAAGCACTGAAGCTTTCTTT

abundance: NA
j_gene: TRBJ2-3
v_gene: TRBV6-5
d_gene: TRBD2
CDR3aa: CASGSSGRTDTQYF
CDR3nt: TGTGCCAGCGGATCTAGCGGGCGCACAGATACGCAGTATTTT

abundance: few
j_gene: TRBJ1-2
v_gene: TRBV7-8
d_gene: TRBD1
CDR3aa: CASSPGQGRWYGYTF
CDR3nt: TGTGCCAGCAGCCCGGGACAGGGAAGGTGGTATGGCTACACCTTC

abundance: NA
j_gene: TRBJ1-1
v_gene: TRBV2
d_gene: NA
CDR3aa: CASHQDLEAFF
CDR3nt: TGTGCCAGCCACCAGGATCTCGAAGCTTTCTTT

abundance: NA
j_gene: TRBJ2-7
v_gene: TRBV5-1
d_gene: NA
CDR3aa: CASSPGVGYEQYF
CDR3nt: TGCGCCAGCAGCCCCGGGGTAGGCTACGAGCAGTACTTC

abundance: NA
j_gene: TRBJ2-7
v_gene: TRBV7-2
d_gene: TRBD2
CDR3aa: CASSLATGTSGSIIEQYF
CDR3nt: TGTGCCAGCAGCTTAGCGACGGGGACTAGCGGGAGCATAATCGAGCAGTACTTC

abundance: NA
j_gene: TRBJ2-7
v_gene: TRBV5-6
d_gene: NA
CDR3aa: CASSSQGPYEQYF
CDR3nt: TGTGCCAGCAGCTCCCAGGGGCCCTACGAGCAGTACTTC

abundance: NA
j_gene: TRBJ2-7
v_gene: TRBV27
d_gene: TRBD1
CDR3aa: CASSLLPTGTGRDEQYF
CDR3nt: TGTGCCAGCAGTTTATTGCCGACCGGGACAGGCCGCGACGAGCAGTACTTC

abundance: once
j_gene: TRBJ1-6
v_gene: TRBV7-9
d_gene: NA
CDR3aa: CASSQALIYNSPLHF
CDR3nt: TGTGCCAGCAGCCAGGCCCTGATTTATAATTCACCCCTCCACTTT

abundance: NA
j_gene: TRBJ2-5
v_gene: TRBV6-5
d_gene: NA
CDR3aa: CASSYRGDIQETQYF
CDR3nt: TGTGCCAGCAGTTACCGGGGGGACATACAAGAGACCCAGTACTTC

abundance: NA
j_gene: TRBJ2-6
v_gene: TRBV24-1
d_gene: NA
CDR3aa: CATSAGSGANVLTF
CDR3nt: TGTGCCACCAGTGCCGGCTCTGGGGCCAACGTCCTGACTTTC

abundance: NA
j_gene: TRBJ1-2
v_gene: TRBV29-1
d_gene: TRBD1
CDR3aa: CSVFFRTGWDGYTF
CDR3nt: TGCAGCGTTTTTTTTCGGACAGGGTGGGATGGCTACACCTTC

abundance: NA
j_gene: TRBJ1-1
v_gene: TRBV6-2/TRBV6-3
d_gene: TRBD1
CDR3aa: CASSSRGLGTEAFF
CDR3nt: TGTGCCAGCAGTTCCAGGGGGCTCGGCACTGAAGCTTTCTTT

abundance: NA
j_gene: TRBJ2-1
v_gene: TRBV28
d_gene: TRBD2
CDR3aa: CASSLRSVGGDEQFF
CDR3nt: TGTGCCAGCAGTTTAAGAAGCGTTGGGGGGGATGAGCAGTTCTTC

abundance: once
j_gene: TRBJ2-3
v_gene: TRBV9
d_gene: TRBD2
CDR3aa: CASSPRGGETIQNF
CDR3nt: TGTGCCAGCAGCCCCCGCGGGGGGGAGACTATTCAGAATTTT

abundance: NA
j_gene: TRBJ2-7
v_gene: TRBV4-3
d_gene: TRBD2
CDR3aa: CASSPLAGGGSYEQYF
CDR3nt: TGCGCCAGCAGCCCCCTAGCGGGAGGGGGTTCCTACGAGCAGTACTTC

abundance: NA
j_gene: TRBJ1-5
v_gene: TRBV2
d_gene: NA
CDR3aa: CASSEAGGPQHF
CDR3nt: TGTGCCAGCAGTGAAGCAGGGGGGCCCCAGCATTTT

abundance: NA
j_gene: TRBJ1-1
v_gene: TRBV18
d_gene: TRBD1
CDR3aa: CASSGQGNTEAFF
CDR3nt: TGTGCCAGCTCAGGACAGGGGAACACTGAAGCTTTCTTT

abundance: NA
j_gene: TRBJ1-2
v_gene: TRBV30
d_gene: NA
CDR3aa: CASTLPLYGYTF
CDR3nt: TGTGCCTCCACTCTCCCCCTGTATGGCTACACCTTC

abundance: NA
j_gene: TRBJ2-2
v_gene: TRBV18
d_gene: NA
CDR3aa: CASSPPAATGELFF
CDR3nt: TGTGCCAGCTCACCACCGGCCGCCACCGGGGAGCTGTTTTTT

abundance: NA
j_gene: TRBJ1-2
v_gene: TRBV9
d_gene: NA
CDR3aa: CASSPGQHHYGYTF
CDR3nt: TGTGCCAGCAGCCCAGGACAGCACCACTATGGCTACACCTTC

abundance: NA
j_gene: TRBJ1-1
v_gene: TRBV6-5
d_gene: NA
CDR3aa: CASSLYRMNTEAFF
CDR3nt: TGTGCCAGCAGTTTGTACAGGATGAACACTGAAGCTTTCTTT

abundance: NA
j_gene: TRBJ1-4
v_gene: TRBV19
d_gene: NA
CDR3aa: CASRGGINEKLFF
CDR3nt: TGTGCCAGTAGGGGCGGGATTAATGAAAAACTGTTTTTT

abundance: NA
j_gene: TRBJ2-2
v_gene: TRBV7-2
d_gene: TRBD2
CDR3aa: CASSYGTSLTKGTGELFF
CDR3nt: TGTGCCAGCAGCTACGGGACTAGCCTAACCAAGGGCACCGGGGAGCTGTTTTTT

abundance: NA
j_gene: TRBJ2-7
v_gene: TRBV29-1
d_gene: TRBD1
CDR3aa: CSVEGRTGITYEQYF
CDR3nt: TGCAGCGTTGAAGGAAGGACAGGGATAACCTACGAGCAGTACTTC

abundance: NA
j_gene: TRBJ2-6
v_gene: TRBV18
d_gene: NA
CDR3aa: CASSSKISGANVLTF
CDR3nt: TGTGCCAGCTCAAGCAAAATCTCTGGGGCCAACGTCCTGACTTTC